The TCR beta chain under discussion was sequenced for a study of OX40 agonist ivuxolimab in advanced cancers. Study overall: The group had a mean age of around 60 years, ranged from about 20 to 79, and was around 82% male.

Sequencing used immunoSEQ multiplex PCR; TCRdb keeps in-frame clones, though not all of them. In the table there are 100,000 or so clones, roughly 88% of which are singletons. General study points: Clonal expansion by week 6 occurred in CD4+ and CD8+ blood T cells (at 0.1 to 3.0 mg/kg).

This CDR3 comprises 13 residues. Germline V gene sequence: CDR1 SNHLY, CDR2 FYNNEI. In the case of this clone: Its target is not known.

The V gene is TRBV2, the J gene TRBJ2-5; D is unclear. Matching the DNA end better, TRBJ2-7 makes the J call doubtful. The receptor was isolated from an adult with an advanced solid tumor such as melanoma, head and neck, liver or kidney cancer. This sample comprised CD4+ or CD8+ T cells sorted from blood, obtained in a trial of the OX40 agonist ivuxolimab. DNA for the CDR3: TGTGCCAGCAGTGGCGGTTTGACCTACGAGCAGTACTTC. It encodes CASSGGLTYEQYF.